Listed below are T cell receptor beta chains from one sample, sequenced in a study of cytomegalovirus exposure and HLA in healthy donors. Using immunoSEQ multiplex PCR, the repertoire was profiled, and TCRdb retains in-frame clones only, with some absent. The sample includes approximately 220,000 clones, around 83% of them seen just once. The sequenced material came from PBMCs. These receptors all stem from a girl aged 5 to 17 in good health and CMV-seronegative. CDR3s include the opening cysteine and the closing phenylalanine or tryptophan. Fields, in order: V gene, clone size, D gene, J gene, CDR3 DNA, CDR3 protein. D genes are given only for firm matches. Clone size, where shown, is once, few, many, or a class for clones that have expanded.

>TRBV7-9|few|-|TRBJ1-1
TGTGCCAGCAGATCCCCGGACAGGAACACTGAAGCTTTCTTT
CASRSPDRNTEAFF
>TRBV5-3|-|TRBD1|TRBJ1-5
TGTGCCAGAAGATGCAGGGGGCCGGGGAATCAGCCCCAGCATTTT
CARRCRGPGNQPQHF
>TRBV10-1|-|-|TRBJ1-5
TGCGCCAGCATTGGCTCGTATTGGGAGCGGAGGGGCAATCAGCCCCAGCATTTT
CASIGSYWERRGNQPQHF
>TRBV29-1|once|-|TRBJ2-5
TGCAGCGTTTCCAGGGGTAGGGAGACCCAGTACTTC
CSVSRGRETQYF
>TRBV28|few|TRBD1|TRBJ2-5
TGTGCCAGCAGTTTACGGGACAGGGCCCAAGAGACCCAGTACTTC
CASSLRDRAQETQYF
>TRBV28|-|-|TRBJ2-4
TGTGCCAGCAGTTTAAGGGGTTACCTCGTTAAAAACATTCAGTACTTC
CASSLRGYLVKNIQYF
>TRBV11-2|-|-|TRBJ1-3
TGTGCCAGCAGCTCGAGTTCTGGAAACACCATATATTTT
CASSSSSGNTIYF
>TRBV6-6|-|TRBD1|TRBJ2-7
TGTGCCAGCAGTTATGGGACAGGGTCTTCCTACGAGCAGTACTTC
CASSYGTGSSYEQYF
>TRBV28|once|TRBD1|TRBJ2-7
TGTGCCAGCACCACATCGGGCAGGGGGCTCTTCGAGCAGTACTTC
CASTTSGRGLFEQYF
>TRBV15|-|TRBD1|TRBJ1-4
TGTGCCACCAGCAGAGATACCGGGACAGGGGGGGAAAAACTGTTTTTT
CATSRDTGTGGEKLFF
>TRBV5-1|-|-|TRBJ1-5
TGCGCCAGCAGCTTACGGGAAAATCAGCCCCAGCATTTT
CASSLRENQPQHF
>TRBV6-1|-|TRBD2|TRBJ2-3
TGTGCCAGCAGTGAATCGCGGGAGGCTTTCGGTAATACGCAGTATTTT
CASSESREAFGNTQYF
>TRBV5-4|-|TRBD2|TRBJ2-6
TGTGCCAGCAGCCCCGGACTAGCTCTTATCTCTGGGGCCAACGTCCTGACTTTC
CASSPGLALISGANVLTF
>TRBV4-1|-|-|TRBJ2-1
TGCGCCAGCAGCCGCCCGGTGGGGCCGACCGCGAACAATGAGCAGTTCTTC
CASSRPVGPTANNEQFF
>TRBV6-5|-|-|TRBJ2-7
TGTGCCAGCAGTTACGGCGGCCTGCGGGAGCAGTACTTC
CASSYGGLREQYF
>TRBV27|few|TRBD1|TRBJ1-2
TGTGCCAGCAGTTTTTATATAGGGCAGGGGGAAGGTGGCTACACCTTC
CASSFYIGQGEGGYTF
>TRBV5-1|-|TRBD2|TRBJ2-5
TGCGCCAGCAGCCTCAGACTAGCGGGGGGACAAGAGACCCAGTACTTC
CASSLRLAGGQETQYF
>TRBV2|-|TRBD2|TRBJ2-5
TGTGCCAGCAGAAGGCGGACTAGCAGGGAAGAGACCCAGTACTTC
CASRRRTSREETQYF
>TRBV9|-|TRBD1|TRBJ1-2
TGTGCCAGCAGCGTAGCTAGGGACAGGGCTAACTATGGCTACACCTTC
CASSVARDRANYGYTF
>TRBV18|-|TRBD1|TRBJ2-7
TGTGCCAGCTCACCACCGGGACAGGGGTATTGGGAGCAGTACTTC
CASSPPGQGYWEQYF
>TRBV7-9|-|TRBD2|TRBJ2-1
TGTGCCAGCGAGCGGGAGGGCGCCTACAATGAGCAGTTCTTC
CASEREGAYNEQFF
>TRBV10-3|-|TRBD1|TRBJ2-7
TGTGCCATCGGGACAGGGGGCTCCTACGAGCAGTACTTC
CAIGTGGSYEQYF
>TRBV6-5|few|TRBD2|TRBJ2-7
TGTGCCAGCAGTCCCTCCGGCGGGAGCTACGAGCAGTACTTC
CASSPSGGSYEQYF